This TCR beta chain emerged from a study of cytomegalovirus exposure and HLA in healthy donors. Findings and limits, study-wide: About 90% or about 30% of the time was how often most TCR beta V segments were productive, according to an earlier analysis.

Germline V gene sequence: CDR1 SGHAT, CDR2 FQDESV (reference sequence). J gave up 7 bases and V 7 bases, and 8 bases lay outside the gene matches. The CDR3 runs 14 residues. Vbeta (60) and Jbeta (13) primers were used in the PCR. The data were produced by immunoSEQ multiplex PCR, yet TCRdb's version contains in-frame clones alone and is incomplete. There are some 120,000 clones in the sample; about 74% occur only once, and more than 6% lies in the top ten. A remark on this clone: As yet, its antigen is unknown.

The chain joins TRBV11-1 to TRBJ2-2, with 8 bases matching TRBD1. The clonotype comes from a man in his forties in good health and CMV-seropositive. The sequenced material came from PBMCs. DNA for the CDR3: TGTGCCAGCACTGTTGACAGGGGTAACGGGGAGCTGTTTTTT. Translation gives CASTVDRGNGELFF.